This passage covers 26 T cell receptor beta chains from one sample sequenced in a study of cytomegalovirus exposure and HLA in healthy donors. Produced via immunoSEQ multiplex PCR; TCRdb's table is partial and in-frame only. The sample records about 60,000 clones, 96% being singletons. Sequences were obtained from PBMCs. The receptors derive from a man in his late teens or twenties in good health and CMV-seronegative.

The chain employs TRBV19 and TRBJ1-1; D possibly corresponds to TRBD1 (5 bases). V was trimmed by 6 bases and J by 2 bases, leaving 16 bases between them. The CDR3 spans 15 residues. Germline CDR1 is LNHDA and CDR2 is SQIVND (reference sequence). The chain's CDR3 is CASRPWGRANTEAFF. The CDR3 DNA reads TGTGCCAGTAGGCCCTGGGGCAGGGCTAACACTGAAGCTTTCTTT.

Here the CDR3 reads CASKRGTLATYEQYF. In DNA, the CDR3 is TGCGCCAGCAAACGGGGTACCTTGGCAACCTACGAGCAGTACTTC. The chain joins TRBV5-1 to TRBJ2-7; D possibly corresponds to TRBD2 (5 bases). The CDR3 is made up of 15 amino acids. V was cut by 6 bases and J by 2 bases, with 18 bases left in between. The germline CDR1 and CDR2 sequences are SGHRS and YFSETQ.

The chain joins TRBV5-1 to TRBJ2-3; TRBD2 agrees at 14 bases. V gave up 5 bases and J gave up 2 bases; unmatched junction bases: 10. Germline loops: CDR1 SGHRS, CDR2 YFSETQ. This CDR3 comprises 18 residues. The CDR3 loop reads CASRSTTSGRGITDTQYF. CDR3 nucleotide sequence: TGCGCCAGCAGATCAACGACTAGCGGGAGGGGAATCACAGATACGCAGTATTTT.

The gene calls are TRBV7-9 and TRBJ2-7; 7 nucleotides line up with TRBD2. CDR3 size: 18 residues. V lost 4 bases, J lost 0 bases, and 15 bases stayed unmatched. Germline assignment: CDR1 SEHNR and CDR2 FQNEAQ (reference sequence). This CDR3 is CASSSPGTTTRSSYEQYF. The CDR3 DNA reads as TGTGCCAGCAGCTCACCAGGGACTACAACTCGGAGCTCCTACGAGCAGTACTTC.

The CDR3 bases are TGTGCCAGCAGCTTAGCCGGGGATAGCAATCAGCCCCAGCATTTT. This sequence encodes CASSLAGDSNQPQHF. The chain recombines TRBV7-9 with TRBJ1-5; D gene unclear. From germline, CDR1 is SEHNR and CDR2 FQNEAQ (reference sequence). The CDR3 is made up of 15 amino acids. Deletions cut 0 bases from V and 0 bases from J, with 6 bases between. Variable domain in full (rest from reference TRBV7-9 and TRBJ1-5): DTGVSQNPRHKITKRGQNVTFRCDPISEHNRLYWYRQTLGQGPEFLTYFQNEAQLEKSRLLSDRFSAERPKGSFSTLEIQRTEQGDSAMYLCASSLAGDSNQPQHFGDGTRLSIL.

The chain joins TRBV28 to TRBJ2-7; 7 nucleotides align to TRBD2. V was pared by 2 bases and J by 6 bases, with 10 bases of the junction left unmatched. The CDR3 extends over 15 amino acids. Germline V gene data show CDR1 as MDHEN and CDR2 as SYDVKM. The CDR3 DNA reads as TGTGCCAGCAGTTTAAGAGGGGAGGGCCCCGGCGAGCAGTACTTC. Amino acid sequence: CASSLRGEGPGEQYF.

CDR3 amino acids: CASSLVASRDEQYF. The CDR3 DNA reads as TGTGCCAGCAGCTTGGTGGCTAGTCGGGACGAGCAGTACTTC. The chain employs TRBV5-4 and TRBJ2-7; no reliable D call. The germline gives CDR1 SGHNT, CDR2 YYREEE (reference sequence). The CDR3 contains 14 residues. The V and J ends lost 0 bases and 5 bases respectively, with 12 bases between them.

This clone is a singleton in its sample. V gene TRBV6-5 combines with J gene TRBJ2-3; 8 bases line up with TRBD2. The CDR3 has 14 amino acids. Per germline, CDR1 MNHEY and CDR2 SVGAGI. V shed 7 bases and J 5 bases; nucleotides not matched to a gene: 8. CDR3 residues: CASKGGRRGDTQYF. The CDR3 region has the DNA TGTGCCAGCAAAGGCGGGAGGAGAGGAGATACGCAGTATTTT.

The chain joins TRBV9 to TRBJ1-5; TRBD1 agrees at 8 bases. The CDR3 consists of 15 residues. Germline assignment: CDR1 SGDLS and CDR2 YYNGEE. Trimming cost V 4 bases and J 5 bases; bases outside gene matches: 8. Here the CDR3 DNA reads TGTGCCAGCAGCCCAGGGACAGGAGGGTATCAGCCCCAGCATTTT. It codes for CASSPGTGGYQPQHF.

The chain joins TRBV7-9 to TRBJ2-2, with TRBD1 matching over 8 bases. The CDR3 spans 16 residues. Trimming cost V 5 bases and J 2 bases; bases outside gene matches: 7. The germline V gene encodes CDR1 SEHNR and CDR2 FQNEAQ (reference sequence). The CDR3 is CASSPDRGPNTGELFF. In DNA form, the CDR3 reads TGTGCCAGCAGCCCTGACAGGGGCCCCAACACCGGGGAGCTGTTTTTT.

CDR3 DNA sequence: TGCGCCAGCAGCCAAGACTTCCTAGCGGGAGAGGGCGAGCAGTACTTC. Its protein product is CASSQDFLAGEGEQYF. The chain employs TRBV4-1 and TRBJ2-7, with TRBD2 matching over 10 bases. CDR3 length equals 16 residues. Germline V lookup: CDR1 MGHRA, CDR2 YSYEKL. V trimming: 0 bases; J trimming: 6 bases; junction bases outside the gene matches: 8.

V usage is TRBV5-6 and J usage is TRBJ1-1; a possible D gene is TRBD1 (5 bases). Germline CDR1 is SGHDT and CDR2 is YYEEEE. This CDR3 has 13 amino acids. The V end lost 2 bases, the J end lost 6 bases, and 11 bases lay between the germline ends. The CDR3 region has the DNA TGTGCCAGCAGCTTTGACAGAAACCCTGAAGCTTTCTTT. As protein: CASSFDRNPEAFF.

The V and J genes are TRBV5-1 and TRBJ2-2, with 7 nucleotides matching TRBD1. The CDR3 sequence is 17 residues long. CDR1 and CDR2 (germline): SGHRS, YFSETQ. Trimming cost V 4 bases and J 2 bases; bases outside gene matches: 11. The CDR3 coding sequence is TGCGCCAGCAGCAGGGGACAGACGACCGTTAACACCGGGGAGCTGTTTTTT. Translated: CASSRGQTTVNTGELFF.

This clone was seen only once. V is TRBV6-5 and J is TRBJ2-5; D is ambiguous. The DNA end favors TRBJ2-7, so the J call may be wrong. The V gene's germline CDR1 is MNHEY and CDR2 SVGAGI. This CDR3 contains 14 residues. This chain's CDR3 is CASSYTTEPYEQYF. CDR3 nucleotide sequence: TGTGCCAGCAGTTACACGACTGAACCCTACGAGCAGTACTTC.

J is TRBJ2-1 and V is TRBV5-6; D is perhaps TRBD2 (6 bases). With 6 bases removed from V and 8 bases from J, the gap between germline ends came to 15 bases. The germline CDR1 and CDR2 sequences are SGHDT and YYEEEE. The CDR3 is 13 residues long. CDR3 region: CASMGGPVHEQFF. CDR3 DNA sequence: TGTGCCAGCATGGGGGGTCCGGTACATGAGCAGTTCTTC. The whole variable domain, remainder taken from reference TRBV5-6 and TRBJ2-1, is DAGVTQSPTHLIKTRGQQVTLRCSPKSGHDTVSWYQQALGQGPQFIFQYYEEEERQRGNFPDRFSGHQFPNYSSELNVNALLLGDSALYLCASMGGPVHEQFFGPGTRLTVL.

V gene TRBV15 combines with J gene TRBJ2-3; D gene unclear. CDR1 is LNHNV and CDR2 is YYDKDF in the germline V gene (reference sequence). The CDR3 length is 16 residues. V lost 0 bases to trimming and J lost 0 bases, with 10 bases between them. DNA of the CDR3: TGTGCCACCAGCAGAGATTTACTTTATAGCACAGATACGCAGTATTTT. The encoded protein is CATSRDLLYSTDTQYF.

The chain links TRBV28 to TRBJ2-1; 10 bases are shared with TRBD2. The trim removed 4 bases at V and 8 bases at J, leaving 11 bases unmatched. This CDR3 has 16 amino acids. The germline V gene has CDR1 MDHEN and CDR2 SYDVKM. The CDR3 reads CASSSITSGNIYEQFF. DNA for the CDR3: TGTGCCAGCAGTTCCATTACTAGCGGGAATATTTATGAGCAGTTCTTC.

The chain recombines TRBV18 with TRBJ1-1; unclear D gene. CDR1 is KGHSH, CDR2 LQKENI, per germline. The ends were cut back, 6 bases at V and 5 bases at J, with 19 bases in the middle. The CDR3 runs to 15 residues. CDR3 region: CASSQAGSGETEAFF. The CDR3, as DNA: TGTGCCAGCTCCCAGGCGGGGTCTGGGGAGACTGAAGCTTTCTTT.

The V call is TRBV9, the J call TRBJ2-7; D may be TRBD2 (5 bases). Trimming took 0 bases from V and 4 from J, leaving 11 bases between them. CDR3 length: 14 residues. The V gene's germline CDR1 is SGDLS and CDR2 YYNGEE. CDR3 DNA: TGTGCCAGCAGCGTAGGCCCTAGCTCGTACGAGCAGTACTTC. Encoded protein: CASSVGPSSYEQYF.

The count of this clone is one. The chain combines TRBV5-1 with TRBJ2-7; 15 bases line up with TRBD2. CDR1 is SGHRS, CDR2 YFSETQ, per germline. This CDR3 has 16 amino acids. V trimming: 3 bases; J trimming: 5 bases; junction bases outside the gene matches: 6. The CDR3 DNA reads TGCGCCAGCAGCTCCGGACTAGCGGGAGGGCCCCACGAGCAGTACTTC. Its protein is CASSSGLAGGPHEQYF.

The chain has TRBV27 and TRBJ2-7; 10 bases fit TRBD1. CDR1 is MNHEY, CDR2 SMNVEV, per germline (reference sequence). With V trimmed by 4 bases and J by 5 bases, 8 bases remained unmatched. This CDR3 has 15 residues. The CDR3 here is CASSSGTGDSHEQYF. CDR3 DNA sequence: TGTGCCAGCAGTTCCGGGACAGGGGATTCCCACGAGCAGTACTTC.

This clone has a handful of counts. The chain employs TRBV27 and TRBJ2-1, with 9 positions matching TRBD2. This CDR3 spans 13 amino acids. Germline assignment: CDR1 MNHEY and CDR2 SMNVEV (reference sequence). With 7 bases clipped from V and 7 bases from J, the junction kept 5 bases outside the gene matches. CDR3 in amino acids: CASKGLAENEQFF. CDR3 coding DNA: TGTGCCAGCAAGGGACTAGCCGAAAATGAGCAGTTCTTC.

The chain couples TRBV9 to TRBJ2-7, with TRBD1 matching 9 bases. Germline CDR1 and CDR2: SGDLS and YYNGEE. This CDR3 is built from 14 residues. V lost 4 bases to trimming and J lost 5 bases; unmatched junction nucleotides: 7. As DNA, the CDR3 is TGTGCCAGCAGCCCCCGGGACAGGGTGGACGAGCAGTACTTC. It yields the protein CASSPRDRVDEQYF. The full variable domain, rest sourced from reference TRBV9 and TRBJ2-7, is DSGVTQTPKHLITATGQRVTLRCSPRSGDLSVYWYQQSLDQGLQFLIQYYNGEERAKGNILERFSAQQFPDLHSELNLSSLELGDSALYFCASSPRDRVDEQYFGPGTRLTVT.

The CDR3 coding sequence is TGTGCCAGCAGCGTGACTAGTATCATTACCGGGGAGCTGTTTTTT. The encoded protein is CASSVTSIITGELFF. This chain uses TRBV7-2 with TRBJ2-2; TRBD2 is a possible D gene (6 bases). Germline CDR1 and CDR2: SGHTA and FQGNSA. Trimming took 5 bases from V and 5 from J, leaving 15 bases between them. The CDR3 covers 15 residues. The full variable domain, with the rest looked up from reference TRBV7-2 and TRBJ2-2, is GAGVSQSPSNKVTEKGKDVELRCDPISGHTALYWYRQSLGQGLEFLIYFQGNSAPDKSGLPSDRFSAERTGGSVSTLTIQRTQQEDSAVYLCASSVTSIITGELFFGEGSRLTVL.

The chain joins TRBV7-9 to TRBJ1-1; 7 bases match TRBD1. The CDR3 contains 13 residues. V gave up 3 bases and J gave up 7 bases; unmatched junction bases: 5. Germline-derived CDR1 and CDR2 are SEHNR and FQNEAQ (reference sequence). CDR3 DNA sequence: TGTGCCAGCAGCTTGGAGAGGGGGCTTGAAGCTTTCTTT. This codes for CASSLERGLEAFF.

V is TRBV28 and J is TRBJ1-1; D perhaps matches TRBD1 (5 bases). CDR3 length: 17 residues. Trimming took 4 bases from V and 1 from J, leaving 19 bases between them. Germline loops: CDR1 MDHEN, CDR2 SYDVKM. This CDR3 is CASSSLGAYSKNTEAFF. As DNA, the CDR3 is TGTGCCAGCAGTTCGTTAGGGGCGTATTCAAAGAACACTGAAGCTTTCTTT.